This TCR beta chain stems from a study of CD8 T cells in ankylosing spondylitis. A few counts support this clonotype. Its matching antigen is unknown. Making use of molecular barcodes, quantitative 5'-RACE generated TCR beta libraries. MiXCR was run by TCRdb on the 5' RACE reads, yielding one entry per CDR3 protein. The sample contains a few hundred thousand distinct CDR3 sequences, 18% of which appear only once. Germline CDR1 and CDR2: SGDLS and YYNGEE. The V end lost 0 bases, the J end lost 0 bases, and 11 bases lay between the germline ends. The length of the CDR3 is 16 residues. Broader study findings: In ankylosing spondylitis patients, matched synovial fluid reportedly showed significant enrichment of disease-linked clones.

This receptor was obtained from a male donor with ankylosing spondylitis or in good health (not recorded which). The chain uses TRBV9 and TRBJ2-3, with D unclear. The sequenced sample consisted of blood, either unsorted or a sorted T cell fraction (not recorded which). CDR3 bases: TGTGCCAGCAGCGTAGGGTGGGAAGCTAGCACAGATACGCAGTATTTT. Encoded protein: CASSVGWEASTDTQYF.